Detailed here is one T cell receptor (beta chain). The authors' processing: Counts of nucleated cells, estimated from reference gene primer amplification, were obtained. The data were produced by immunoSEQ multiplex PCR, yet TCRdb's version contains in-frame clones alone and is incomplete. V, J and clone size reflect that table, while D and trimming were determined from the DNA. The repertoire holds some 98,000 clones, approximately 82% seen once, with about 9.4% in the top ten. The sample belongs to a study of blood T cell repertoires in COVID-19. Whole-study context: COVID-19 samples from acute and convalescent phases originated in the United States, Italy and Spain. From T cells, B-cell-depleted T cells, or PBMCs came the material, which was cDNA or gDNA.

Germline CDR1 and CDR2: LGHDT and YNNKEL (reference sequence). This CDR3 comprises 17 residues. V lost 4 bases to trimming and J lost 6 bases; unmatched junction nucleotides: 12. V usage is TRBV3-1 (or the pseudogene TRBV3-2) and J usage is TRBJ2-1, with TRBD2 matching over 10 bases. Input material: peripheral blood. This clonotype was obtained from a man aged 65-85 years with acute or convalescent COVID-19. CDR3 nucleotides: TGTGCCAGCAGCCGAATCTCTAGCGGGAGTAGCGTCAATGAGCAGTTCTTC. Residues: CASSRISSGSSVNEQFF.